This paragraph reports one TCR beta chain. Profiled with immunoSEQ multiplex PCR; TCRdb holds only in-frame clones, not every one. There are roughly 16,000 clones in the sample; approximately 78% occur only once, and approximately 22% lies in the top ten. The data originate from a study of blood T cell repertoires in COVID-19. The CDR3 covers 18 residues. Germline V gene sequence: CDR1 SGDLS, CDR2 YYNGEE. The V call is TRBV9, the J call TRBJ2-7; 13 bases agree with TRBD2. The DNA matches TRBJ2-1 better at its end, which makes the J call doubtful. The source material was peripheral blood. This TCR came from a man aged 55-75 years with active or convalescent COVID-19. In nucleotides, the CDR3 is TGTGCCAGCAGCGTAGTGGGGGTGGGACTAGCGGGGCCCAATGAGCAGTTCTTC. Protein sequence: CASSVVGVGLAGPNEQFF.